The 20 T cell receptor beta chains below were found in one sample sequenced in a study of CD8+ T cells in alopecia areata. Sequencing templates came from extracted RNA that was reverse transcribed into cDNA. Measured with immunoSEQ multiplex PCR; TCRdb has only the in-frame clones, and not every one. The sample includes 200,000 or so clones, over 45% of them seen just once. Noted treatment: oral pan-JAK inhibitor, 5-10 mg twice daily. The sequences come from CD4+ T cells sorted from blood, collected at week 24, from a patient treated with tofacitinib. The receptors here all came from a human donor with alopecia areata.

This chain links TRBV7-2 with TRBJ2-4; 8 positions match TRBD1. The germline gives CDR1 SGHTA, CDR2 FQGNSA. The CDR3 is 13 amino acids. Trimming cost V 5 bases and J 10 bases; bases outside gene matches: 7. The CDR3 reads CASSLTGEDIQYF. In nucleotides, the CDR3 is TGTGCCAGCAGCCTGACAGGGGAGGATATTCAGTACTTC. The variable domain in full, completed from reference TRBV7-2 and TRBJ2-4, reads GAGVSQSPSNKVTEKGKDVELRCDPISGHTALYWYRQSLGQGLEFLIYFQGNSAPDKSGLPSDRFSAERTGGSVSTLTIQRTQQEDSAVYLCASSLTGEDIQYFGAGTRLSVL.

CDR3 nucleotide sequence: TGCGCCAGCAGTCAATCGGGGGACGGAAACACCGGGGAGCTGTTTTTT. Translated, it gives CASSQSGDGNTGELFF. This chain links TRBV23-1 with TRBJ2-2, with D perhaps assigned TRBD1 or TRBD2 (5 bases each). TRBV23-1 is an open reading frame whose function is uncertain. The CDR3 is made up of 16 amino acids. The V end lost 0 bases, the J end lost 2 bases, and 10 bases lay between the germline ends.

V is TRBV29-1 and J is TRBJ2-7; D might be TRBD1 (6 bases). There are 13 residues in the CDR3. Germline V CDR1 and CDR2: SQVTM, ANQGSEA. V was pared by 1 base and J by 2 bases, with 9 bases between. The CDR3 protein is CSVEGTAAYEQYF. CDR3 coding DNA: TGCAGCGTTGAAGGGACAGCAGCCTACGAGCAGTACTTC.

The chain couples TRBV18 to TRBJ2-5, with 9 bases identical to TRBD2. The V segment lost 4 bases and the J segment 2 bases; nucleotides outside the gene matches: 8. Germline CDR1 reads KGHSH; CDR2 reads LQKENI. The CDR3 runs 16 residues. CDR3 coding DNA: TGTGCCAGCTCACAGCTAGCGGGGCATAAACAAGAGACCCAGTACTTC. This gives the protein CASSQLAGHKQETQYF. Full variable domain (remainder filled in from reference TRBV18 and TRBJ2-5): NAGVMQNPRHLVRRRGQEARLRCSPMKGHSHVYWYRQLPEEGLKFMVYLQKENIIDESGMPKERFSAEFPKEGPSILRIQQVVRGDSAAYFCASSQLAGHKQETQYFGPGTRLLVL.

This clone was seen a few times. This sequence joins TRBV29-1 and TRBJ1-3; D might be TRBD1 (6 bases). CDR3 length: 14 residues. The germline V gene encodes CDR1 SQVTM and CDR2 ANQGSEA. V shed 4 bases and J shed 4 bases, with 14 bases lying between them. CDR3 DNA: TGCAGCGTTGGGTCAGGGGCCCTAGGAAACACCATATATTTT. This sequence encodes CSVGSGALGNTIYF.

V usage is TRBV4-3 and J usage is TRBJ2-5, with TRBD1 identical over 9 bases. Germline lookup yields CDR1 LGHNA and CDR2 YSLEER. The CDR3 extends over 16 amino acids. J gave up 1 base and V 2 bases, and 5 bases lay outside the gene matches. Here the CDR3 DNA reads TGCGCCAGCAGCCAATTCGGGACAGGGTCCCAAGAGACCCAGTACTTC. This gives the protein CASSQFGTGSQETQYF.

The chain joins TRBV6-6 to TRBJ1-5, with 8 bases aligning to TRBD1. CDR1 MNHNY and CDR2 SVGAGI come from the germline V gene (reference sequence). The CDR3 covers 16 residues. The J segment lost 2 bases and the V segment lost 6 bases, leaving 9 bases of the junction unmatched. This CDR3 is CASRDRARRGNQPQHF. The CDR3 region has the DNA TGTGCCAGCAGGGACAGGGCCAGGAGAGGCAATCAGCCCCAGCATTTT.

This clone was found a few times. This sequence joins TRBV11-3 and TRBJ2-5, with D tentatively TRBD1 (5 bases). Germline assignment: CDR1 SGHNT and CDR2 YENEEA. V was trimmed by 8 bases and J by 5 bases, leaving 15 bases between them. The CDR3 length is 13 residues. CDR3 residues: CASGPGSGETQYF. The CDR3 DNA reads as TGTGCCAGCGGTCCAGGGTCCGGGGAGACCCAGTACTTC.

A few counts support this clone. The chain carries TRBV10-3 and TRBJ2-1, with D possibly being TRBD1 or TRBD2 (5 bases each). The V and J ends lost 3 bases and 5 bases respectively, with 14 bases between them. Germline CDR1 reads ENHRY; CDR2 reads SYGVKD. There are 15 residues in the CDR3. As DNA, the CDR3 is TGTGCCATCAGTGATTCCGGGACGGACCACAATGAGCAGTTCTTC. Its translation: CAISDSGTDHNEQFF.

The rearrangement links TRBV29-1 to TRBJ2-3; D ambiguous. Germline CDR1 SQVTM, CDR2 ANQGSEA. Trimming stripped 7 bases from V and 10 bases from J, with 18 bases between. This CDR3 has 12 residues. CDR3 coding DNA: TGCAGCGCCGGGTCCAGCACCATATCGCAGTATTTT. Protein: CSAGSSTISQYF.

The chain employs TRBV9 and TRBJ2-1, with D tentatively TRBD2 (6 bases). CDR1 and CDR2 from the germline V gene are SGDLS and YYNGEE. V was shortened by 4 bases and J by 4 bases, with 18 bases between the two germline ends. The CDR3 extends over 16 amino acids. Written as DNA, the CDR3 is TGTGCCAGCAGCCCTCGCGGGACCCGGCTATACAATGAGCAGTTCTTC. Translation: CASSPRGTRLYNEQFF.

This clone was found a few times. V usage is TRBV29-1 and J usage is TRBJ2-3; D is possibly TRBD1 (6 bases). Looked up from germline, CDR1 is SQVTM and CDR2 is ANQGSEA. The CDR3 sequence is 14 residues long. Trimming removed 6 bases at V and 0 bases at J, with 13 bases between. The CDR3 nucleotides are TGCAGCGTCCGAGGGGGTGGGAGCACAGATACGCAGTATTTT. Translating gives CSVRGGGSTDTQYF.

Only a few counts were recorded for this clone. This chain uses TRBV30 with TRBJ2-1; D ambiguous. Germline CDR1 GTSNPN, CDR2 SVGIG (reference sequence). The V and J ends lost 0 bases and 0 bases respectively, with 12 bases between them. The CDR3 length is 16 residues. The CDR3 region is CAWSVEASRSYNEQFF. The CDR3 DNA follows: TGTGCCTGGAGTGTTGAGGCGTCCCGCTCCTACAATGAGCAGTTCTTC.

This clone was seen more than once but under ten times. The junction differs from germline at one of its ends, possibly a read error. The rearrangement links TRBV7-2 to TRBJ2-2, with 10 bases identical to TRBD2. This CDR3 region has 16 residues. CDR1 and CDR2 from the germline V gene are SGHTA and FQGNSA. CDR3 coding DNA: TGTGCCAGCAGCCTAGCGGGAGCTGGGGTCACCGGGGAGCTGTTTTTT. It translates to CASSLAGAGVTGELFF.

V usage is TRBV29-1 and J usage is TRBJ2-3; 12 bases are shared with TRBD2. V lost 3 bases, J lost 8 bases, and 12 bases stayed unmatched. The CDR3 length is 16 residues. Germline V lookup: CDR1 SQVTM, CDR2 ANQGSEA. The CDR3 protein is CSVEEASGGASGTQYF. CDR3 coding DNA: TGCAGCGTTGAGGAGGCTAGCGGGGGGGCCAGCGGTACGCAGTATTTT.

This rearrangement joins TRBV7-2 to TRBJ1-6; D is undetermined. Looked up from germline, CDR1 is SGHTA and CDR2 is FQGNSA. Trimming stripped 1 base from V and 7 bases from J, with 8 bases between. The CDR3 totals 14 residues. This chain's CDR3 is CASSLGSTNSPLHF. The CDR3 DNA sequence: TGTGCCAGCAGCTTAGGTAGCACAAATTCACCCCTCCACTTT.

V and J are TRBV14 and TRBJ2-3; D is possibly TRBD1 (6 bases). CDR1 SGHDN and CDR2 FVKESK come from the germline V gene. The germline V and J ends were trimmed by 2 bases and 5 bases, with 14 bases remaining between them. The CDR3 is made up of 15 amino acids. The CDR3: CASSQFRGSGDTQYF. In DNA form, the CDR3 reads TGTGCCAGCAGCCAATTCAGGGGATCCGGAGATACGCAGTATTTT.

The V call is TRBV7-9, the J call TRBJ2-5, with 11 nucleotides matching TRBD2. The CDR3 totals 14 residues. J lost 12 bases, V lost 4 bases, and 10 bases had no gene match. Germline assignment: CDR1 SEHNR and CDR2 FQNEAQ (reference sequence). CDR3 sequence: CASSSSGTSGVEYF. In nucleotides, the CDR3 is TGTGCCAGCAGCTCATCCGGGACTAGCGGTGTCGAGTACTTC.

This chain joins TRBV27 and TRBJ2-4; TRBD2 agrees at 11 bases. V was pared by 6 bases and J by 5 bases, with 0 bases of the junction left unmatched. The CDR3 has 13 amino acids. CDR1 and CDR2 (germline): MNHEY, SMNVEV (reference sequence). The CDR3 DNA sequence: TGTGCCAGCAGGACTAGCGGGGAAAACATTCAGTACTTC. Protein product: CASRTSGENIQYF.

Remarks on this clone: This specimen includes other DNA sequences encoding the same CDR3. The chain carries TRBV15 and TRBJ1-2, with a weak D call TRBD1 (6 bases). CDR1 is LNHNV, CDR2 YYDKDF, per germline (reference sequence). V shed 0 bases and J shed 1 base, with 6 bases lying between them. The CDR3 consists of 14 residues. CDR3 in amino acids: CATSRDRGNYGYTF. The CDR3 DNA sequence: TGTGCCACCAGCAGAGACAGGGGTAACTATGGCTACACCTTC.